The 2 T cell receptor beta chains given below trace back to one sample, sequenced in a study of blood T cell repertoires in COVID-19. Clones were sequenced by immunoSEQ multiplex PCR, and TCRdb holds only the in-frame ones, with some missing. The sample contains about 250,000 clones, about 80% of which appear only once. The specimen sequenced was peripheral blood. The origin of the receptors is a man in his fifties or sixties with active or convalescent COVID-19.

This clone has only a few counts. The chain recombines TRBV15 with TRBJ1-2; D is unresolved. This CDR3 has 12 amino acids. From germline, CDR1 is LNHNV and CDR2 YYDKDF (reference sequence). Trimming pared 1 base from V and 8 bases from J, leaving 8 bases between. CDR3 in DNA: TGTGCCACCAGCAGAGGACCGGGAGGCTACACCTTC. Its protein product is CATSRGPGGYTF. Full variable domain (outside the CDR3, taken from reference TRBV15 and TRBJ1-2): DAMVIQNPRYQVTQFGKPVTLSCSQTLNHNVMYWYQQKSSQAPKLLFHYYDKDFNNEADTPDNFQSRRPNTSFCFLDIRSPGLGDTAMYLCATSRGPGGYTFGSGTRLTVV.

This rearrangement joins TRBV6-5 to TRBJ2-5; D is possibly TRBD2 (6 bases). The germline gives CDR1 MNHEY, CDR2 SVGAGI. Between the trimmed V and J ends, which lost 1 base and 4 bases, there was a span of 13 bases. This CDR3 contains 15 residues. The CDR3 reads CASSYFGGKPETQYF. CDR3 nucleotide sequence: TGTGCCAGCAGTTACTTCGGGGGAAAACCAGAGACCCAGTACTTC.